These T cell receptor beta chains were read from a single sample in a study of OX40 agonist ivuxolimab in advanced cancers. Sequencing was performed with immunoSEQ multiplex PCR; in TCRdb, only in-frame clones are kept and a portion is missing. The table includes more than 50,000 clones, 80% to 90% detected once. Sequencing used CD4+ or CD8+ T cells sorted from blood, obtained in a trial of the OX40 agonist ivuxolimab. These receptors came from an adult with an advanced solid tumor such as melanoma, head and neck, liver or kidney cancer. CDR3s include the opening cysteine and the closing phenylalanine or tryptophan. The D gene is left open where the match is weak. Clone size is given for some rows only: seen once, a few or many times, or a class if the clone is expanded.

d_gene,v_gene,j_gene,abundance,CDR3nt,CDR3aa
.,TRBV5-4,TRBJ1-3,.,TGTGCCAGCAGCTTGGGGGGCCATGGGCCTGGAAACACCATATATTTT,CASSLGGHGPGNTIYF
.,TRBV28,TRBJ2-7,.,TGTGCCAGCAGCGTAGCGGAGAGCTCCTACGAGCAGTACTTC,CASSVAESSYEQYF
TRBD1,TRBV6-1,TRBJ2-1,.,TGTGCCAGCAGTGAAGAGGGACAGGGGATATTGGGCTCCTACAATGAGCAGTTCTTC,CASSEEGQGILGSYNEQFF
.,TRBV29-1,TRBJ1-2,once,TGCAGCGATCGGCAGGGAGATGGCTACACCTTC,CSDRQGDGYTF
.,TRBV6-6,TRBJ2-1,.,TGTGCCAGCAGCACCTCATTACAGGTCCTCAATGAGCAGTTCTTC,CASSTSLQVLNEQFF
.,TRBV10-2,TRBJ2-1,.,TGCGCCAGCAGTAAGAATGAGCAGTTCTTC,CASSKNEQFF
TRBD1,TRBV27,TRBJ1-5,.,TGTGCCAGCAGCCCGGGACAGGGTAGCAATCAGCCCCAGCATTTT,CASSPGQGSNQPQHF
.,TRBV20-1,TRBJ2-5,.,TGCAGTGCTCGATGGGAGACCCAGTACTTC,CSARWETQYF
TRBD1,TRBV5-1,TRBJ2-1,.,TGCGCCAGCGGAAATGTGGACAGGGGTCCTTACAATGAGCAGTTCTTC,CASGNVDRGPYNEQFF
TRBD2,TRBV11-2,TRBJ2-5,.,TGTGCCAGCAGCCCGACCCTGGGACTAGCGGGAGGCCCCCGGGAGACCCAGTACTTC,CASSPTLGLAGGPRETQYF
TRBD1,TRBV6-6,TRBJ2-7,.,TGTGCCAGCAGTGGTGACAGGGGAGGTGCCTACGAGCAGTACTTC,CASSGDRGGAYEQYF
.,TRBV5-1,TRBJ1-1,.,TGCGCCACCACGTTTGGGGATAACACTGAAGCTTTCTTT,CATTFGDNTEAFF
.,TRBV11-2,TRBJ1-1,.,TGTGCCAGCAGCTCGGACAGGAACACTGAAGCTTTCTTT,CASSSDRNTEAFF
.,TRBV25-1,TRBJ1-2,.,TGTGCCAGCAGTGAATTGGATCGGTATGGCTACACCTTC,CASSELDRYGYTF
.,TRBV19,TRBJ2-5,.,TGTGCCAGTAGTATACAGATACAAGAGACCCAGTACTTC,CASSIQIQETQYF
.,TRBV28,TRBJ1-5,.,TGTGCCAGCAGCTATTCGGGGAGGACTAGGGGAGATCAGCCCCAGCATTTT,CASSYSGRTRGDQPQHF
.,TRBV29-1,TRBJ2-7,.,TGCAGCGCACGAGCTGGGGCCTACGAGCAGTACTTC,CSARAGAYEQYF
.,TRBV2,TRBJ2-7,.,TGTGCCAGCAGTGAATCATACTACGAGCAGTACTTC,CASSESYYEQYF
TRBD1,TRBV7-2,TRBJ1-2,once,TGTGCCAGCAGCTACCGGACAGGGGAGGGCTACACCTTC,CASSYRTGEGYTF
.,TRBV28,TRBJ2-7,.,TGTGCCAGCAGTTTTTTGCCTTTCCTTCGACCCTACGAGCAGTACTTC,CASSFLPFLRPYEQYF
.,TRBV5-1,TRBJ1-1,.,TGCGCCAGCAGCTTACCTAGCACTGAAGCTTTCTTT,CASSLPSTEAFF
.,TRBV28,TRBJ2-1,.,TGTGCCAGCCATTCGAGGTATGAGCAGTTCTTC,CASHSRYEQFF
.,TRBV28,TRBJ1-5,.,TGTGCCAGCAGTTTCCCACAGGACTTCAATCAGCCCCAGCATTTT,CASSFPQDFNQPQHF
TRBD1,TRBV2,TRBJ2-7,.,TGTGCCAGCAGACGGACAGGGACCGCCTACGAGCAGTACTTC,CASRRTGTAYEQYF
.,TRBV5-5,TRBJ2-2,.,TGTGCCAGCAGCGTTATCCTCCACACAGGGAATAACGGGGAGCTGTTTTTT,CASSVILHTGNNGELFF
.,TRBV18,TRBJ1-2,.,TGTGCCAGCTCTCCATCCCCGCAACAGAACTATGGCTACACCTTC,CASSPSPQQNYGYTF
.,TRBV7-2,TRBJ2-7,.,TGTGCCAGCAGCTTAGTAGGTGACAGCTACGAGCAGTACTTC,CASSLVGDSYEQYF
.,TRBV27,TRBJ1-5,.,TGTGCCAGCAGTCCTCTGACAGGCGACGGTGGGGGGCCCCAGCATTTT,CASSPLTGDGGGPQHF
TRBD1,TRBV28,TRBJ2-7,.,TGTGCCAGCAGTCCTGGAGGGGACAGGGGATCCTACGAGCAGTACTTC,CASSPGGDRGSYEQYF
TRBD2,TRBV15,TRBJ2-7,.,TGTGCCACCAGCACCGGGACTAGCGGGGGAAGCTACGAGCAGTACTTC,CATSTGTSGGSYEQYF
.,TRBV2,TRBJ2-2,.,TGTGCCAGCAGTGAATTTTCTAGGACGGGAAGACCGAACACCGGGGAGCTGTTTTTT,CASSEFSRTGRPNTGELFF
.,TRBV7-8,TRBJ1-1,once,TGTGCCAGCAGCTTAGGACCCGCGAACACTGAAGCTTTCTTT,CASSLGPANTEAFF
.,TRBV7-2,TRBJ2-7,.,TGTGCCAGCAGCTTAGGGGGGGCCTCCTACGAGCAGTACTTC,CASSLGGASYEQYF
.,TRBV18,TRBJ2-1,.,TGTGCCAGCTCGCGGTGGGGCCCCAATAGCTCCTACAATGAGCAGTTCTTC,CASSRWGPNSSYNEQFF
.,TRBV6-5,TRBJ1-1,.,TGTGCCACCGGAGGGGGTCAGAACACTGAAGCTTTCTTT,CATGGGQNTEAFF
.,TRBV7-2,TRBJ2-1,.,TGTGCCAGCAGCTTCGGCGGGTACAATGAGCAGTTCTTC,CASSFGGYNEQFF
TRBD1,TRBV2,TRBJ1-5,.,TGTGCCAGCAGTTTTCAGGACAGGTCTGAGCCCCAGCATTTT,CASSFQDRSEPQHF
.,TRBV13,TRBJ2-1,.,TGTGCCAGCAGCCGAGGGGCAGACCCGTTCTTC,CASSRGADPFF
.,TRBV15,TRBJ2-5,.,TGTGCCACCAGCAAAACCACAGGAGGGCGGGGAGAGACCCAGTACTTC,CATSKTTGGRGETQYF
.,TRBV10-1,TRBJ1-1,.,TGCGCCAGCAGTGAAACCAGGAACACTGAAGCTTTCTTT,CASSETRNTEAFF